The clone carrying this T cell receptor beta chain was observed many times. Its antigen is unknown. These data come from a study of T cell repertoires in cytomegalovirus infection. Study as a whole: Signatures in public TCR beta sequences pointed to both CMV infection and matching HLA type.

General study points: HLA-C-restricted CMV clonotypes gave the most frequent clonotype in two of eight donors. Of the TCR beta families, the public ones yielded a cumulative frequency that identified carriers of CMV plus the relevant HLA.

TCRdb reanalysed the reads using MiXCR and keeps one entry per CDR3 protein. The profile shows 120,000 to 150,000 distinct CDR3 sequences, roughly 6% of them singletons. This CDR3 has 13 amino acids. Trimming left V 6 bases short and J 8 bases short, with 14 bases between. The chain carries TRBV12-3 or TRBV12-4 and TRBJ2-1; D gene unclear. Source material: PBMCs. The sequence was obtained from a human donor in good health (CMV status not recorded). Some clones in this sample may be carry-over from other donors' samples. The CDR3 protein is CASSHGWVDEQFF. CDR3 DNA sequence: TGTGCCAGCAGCCACGGATGGGTGGATGAGCAGTTCTTC.